This passage covers 30 T cell receptor beta chains from one sample sequenced in a study of blood T cell repertoires in COVID-19. Method: immunoSEQ multiplex PCR; TCRdb's copy keeps in-frame clones and lacks some. This table holds tens of thousands of clones, 80% to 90% found once. Sequenced: peripheral blood. These receptors all come from a woman of 80 years or more with COVID-19, enrolled during active disease.

This sequence joins TRBV5-1 and TRBJ2-7, with D possibly TRBD1 on 6 matching bases. The germline V gene has CDR1 SGHRS and CDR2 YFSETQ. V lost 0 bases, J lost 5 bases, and 9 bases lay in between. There are 13 residues in the CDR3. The chain's CDR3 is CASSLGTANEQYF. CDR3 DNA sequence: TGCGCCAGCAGCTTGGGGACAGCTAACGAGCAGTACTTC.

The J gene is TRBJ2-5, the V gene TRBV12-1; TRBD1, the table's D call, was not compared with the DNA. TRBV12-1 is a documented pseudogene. CDR3 length: 15 amino acids. In DNA, the CDR3 is TGTGCCAGCATTGGACGGGACAGGGGGAAAGAGACCCAGTACTTC. As protein: CASIGRDRGKETQYF.

The rearrangement uses TRBV5-6 and TRBJ2-7, with TRBD1 as a possible D gene (5 bases). Deletions cut 2 bases from V and 7 bases from J, with 13 bases between. CDR3 length equals 13 residues. CDR1 and CDR2 (germline): SGHDT, YYEEEE. The CDR3 DNA sequence: TGTGCCAGCAGCTTCGGTGCAGGGCGGGAGCAGTACTTC. Translated, it gives CASSFGAGREQYF. Full variable domain (rest looked up from reference TRBV5-6 and TRBJ2-7): DAGVTQSPTHLIKTRGQQVTLRCSPKSGHDTVSWYQQALGQGPQFIFQYYEEEERQRGNFPDRFSGHQFPNYSSELNVNALLLGDSALYLCASSFGAGREQYFGPGTRLTVT.

This sequence joins TRBV7-3 and TRBJ2-1; TRBD1 might be the D (6 bases). CDR3 size: 12 residues. Trimming cost V 4 bases and J 10 bases, with 11 bases left between them. The germline V gene has CDR1 SGHTA and CDR2 FQGTGA. The CDR3 loop is CASSYREGEQFF. The CDR3 region has the DNA TGTGCCAGCAGCTACAGGGAAGGGGAGCAGTTCTTC.

The table lists this clone with a few counts. The chain joins TRBV24-1 to TRBJ1-6; maybe TRBD1 (6 bases). V shed 2 bases and J shed 6 bases, with 10 bases lying between them. Germline V gene lookup returns CDR1 KGHDR and CDR2 SFDVKD. The CDR3 spans 15 residues. DNA for the CDR3: TGTGCCACCAGTGATTCCAGGACAGCTAATTCACCCCTCCACTTT. Protein: CATSDSRTANSPLHF.

This chain connects TRBV2 to TRBJ1-5, with D hard to call. The V and J ends lost 4 bases and 1 base respectively, with 5 bases between them. This CDR3 has 13 amino acids. Looked up from germline, CDR1 is SNHLY and CDR2 is FYNNEI. CDR3: CASSVQSNQPQHF. CDR3 DNA sequence: TGTGCCAGCAGTGTGCAGAGCAATCAGCCCCAGCATTTT.

The chain combines TRBV7-2 with TRBJ2-1; tentative D call: TRBD2 (6 bases). CDR1 is SGHTA, CDR2 FQGNSA, per germline. The CDR3 spans 15 residues. Trimming removed 5 bases at V and 0 bases at J, with 11 bases between. The CDR3 here is CASSPAGSSYNEQFF. Written as DNA, the CDR3 is TGTGCCAGCAGCCCCGCGGGGAGCTCCTACAATGAGCAGTTCTTC.

The CDR3 reads CASSLATSGQYF. CDR3 in DNA: TGTGCCAGCAGCTTAGCGACCAGCGGGCAGTACTTC. The chain joins TRBV7-9 to TRBJ2-7; possibly TRBD2 for D (5 bases). CDR1 and CDR2 (germline): SEHNR, FQNEAQ (reference sequence). The CDR3 is 12 amino acids. Deletions cut 0 bases from V and 9 bases from J, with 9 bases between.

The J gene is TRBJ2-5, the V gene TRBV20-1; TRBD1 aligns across 12 bases. V gave up 3 bases and J gave up 5 bases; unmatched junction bases: 7. Germline CDR1 is DFQATT and CDR2 is SNEGSKA (reference sequence). CDR3 size: 15 residues. In DNA form, the CDR3 reads TGCAGTGCTAGTTGGGGGACAGGGGGCGAGGAGACCCAGTACTTC. Translation: CSASWGTGGEETQYF.

In this sample, this clone turned up a few times. J is TRBJ2-4 and V is TRBV5-1; a weak D match, TRBD2 (6 bases). V lost 2 bases to trimming and J lost 8 bases, with 17 bases between them. CDR3 length: 15 residues. Looked up from germline, CDR1 is SGHRS and CDR2 is YFSETQ. The CDR3 spells CASSLSSVTTDIQYF. CDR3 coding DNA: TGCGCCAGCAGCTTATCTAGCGTTACGACGGACATTCAGTACTTC.

This chain joins TRBV3-1 (or the pseudogene TRBV3-2) and TRBJ1-3; 8 bases agree with TRBD1. The germline CDR1 and CDR2 sequences are LGHDT and YNNKEL (reference sequence). Germline trimming cut 1 base from V and 4 bases from J; bases unmatched to any gene: 0. CDR3 length: 14 residues. The CDR3 DNA reads TGTGCCAGCAGCCAAGGGACAGGGGGAAACACCATATATTTT. Its protein is CASSQGTGGNTIYF.

The chain is built from TRBV9 and TRBJ1-3; D ambiguous. CDR3 size: 15 residues. The germline V and J ends were trimmed by 3 bases and 0 bases, with 10 bases remaining between them. Germline V gives CDR1 SGDLS, CDR2 YYNGEE. CDR3 protein: CASSEQIFSGNTIYF. The CDR3 bases are TGTGCCAGCAGCGAACAGATATTCTCTGGAAACACCATATATTTT.

The chain has TRBV6-1 and TRBJ2-1, with 11 bases aligning to TRBD2. V shed 4 bases and J 7 bases; nucleotides not matched to a gene: 12. CDR1 and CDR2 from the germline V gene are MNHNS and SASEGT. This CDR3 region has 17 residues. For the CDR3, the DNA is TGTGCCAGCAGTGCAGGGGCAACTAGCGGGAGCCGGAATGAGCAGTTCTTC. Translated, it gives CASSAGATSGSRNEQFF.

This clone was seen once. The CDR3 sequence: CASSQSGTNTGELFF. CDR3 sequence (DNA): TGTGCCAGCAGTCAAAGCGGGACGAACACCGGGGAGCTGTTTTTT. This sequence joins TRBV2 and TRBJ2-2, with TRBD2 matching over 7 bases. Looked up from germline, CDR1 is SNHLY and CDR2 is FYNNEI. The CDR3 extends over 15 amino acids. J lost 0 bases, V lost 5 bases, and 3 bases had no gene match.

CDR3 in amino acids: CASSRDRTNTEAFF. Here the CDR3 DNA reads TGTGCCAGCAGTCGAGACAGAACTAACACTGAAGCTTTCTTT. The chain is built from TRBV7-9 and TRBJ1-1, with D possibly matching TRBD1 (5 bases). The germline V gene encodes CDR1 SEHNR and CDR2 FQNEAQ (reference sequence). Between the trimmed V and J ends, which lost 6 bases and 2 bases, there was a span of 13 bases. The CDR3 extends over 14 amino acids.

J is TRBJ1-2 and V is TRBV9; TRBD1 agrees at 7 bases. This CDR3 has 15 residues. Trimming at V came to 0 bases and at J to 3 bases, leaving 5 bases not matched to a gene. The germline gives CDR1 SGDLS, CDR2 YYNGEE. As DNA, the CDR3 is TGTGCCAGCAGCGTAGCGCAGGGGGTCGACTATGGCTACACCTTC. The encoded protein is CASSVAQGVDYGYTF.

This chain uses TRBV5-1 with TRBJ2-5, with 11 bases aligning to TRBD1. This CDR3 is 15 amino acids long. V dropped 4 bases and J dropped 5; count of bases not matched to a gene: 7. CDR1 and CDR2 (germline): SGHRS, YFSETQ. CDR3 sequence (DNA): TGCGCCAGCAGCGTCGGACAGGGGGCTTTGGAGACCCAGTACTTC. This encodes CASSVGQGALETQYF.

The chain uses TRBV28 and TRBJ2-7; 10 nucleotides line up with TRBD2. Germline CDR1 reads MDHEN; CDR2 reads SYDVKM. Trimming removed 5 bases from V and 9 bases from J; junction bases left unmatched: 13. The CDR3 has 15 amino acids. This CDR3 is CASSLSGLAWFGQYF. In DNA, the CDR3 is TGTGCCAGCAGTCTTTCGGGACTAGCGTGGTTTGGGCAGTACTTC.

This clone was seen only once. The rearrangement joins TRBV5-4 to TRBJ2-2; D call uncertain. Germline V gene lookup returns CDR1 SGHNT and CDR2 YYREEE (reference sequence). Trimming shortened V by 0 bases and J by 6 bases, and 6 bases separated the two germline ends. This CDR3 comprises 13 residues. CDR3 DNA: TGTGCCAGCAGCTTGGTGGCGGCCGGGGAGCTGTTTTTT. Amino acid sequence: CASSLVAAGELFF. Variable domain in full (rest from reference TRBV5-4 and TRBJ2-2): ETGVTQSPTHLIKTRGQQVTLRCSSQSGHNTVSWYQQALGQGPQFIFQYYREEENGRGNFPPRFSGLQFPNYSSELNVNALELDDSALYLCASSLVAAGELFFGEGSRLTVL.

In its sample, this clone was seen a few times. This sequence joins TRBV6-5 and TRBJ2-5; 9 positions match TRBD1. The CDR3 sequence is 14 residues long. After removal of 6 bases from V and 1 base from J, the junction contained 3 bases not matched to a gene. The germline CDR1 and CDR2 sequences are MNHEY and SVGAGI. For the CDR3, the DNA is TGTGCCAGCAGCTGGGGACAGGGCCAAGAGACCCAGTACTTC. Protein sequence: CASSWGQGQETQYF.

CDR3 sequence reads: CASSAHYQTNTGELFF. In DNA, the CDR3 is TGTGCCAGCAGCGCACATTACCAAACGAACACCGGGGAGCTGTTTTTT. The chain has TRBV9 and TRBJ2-2; D is unclear. Between the trimmed V and J ends, which lost 3 bases and 0 bases, there was a span of 12 bases. Germline V gene sequence: CDR1 SGDLS, CDR2 YYNGEE. This CDR3 spans 16 amino acids. Full variable domain (remainder filled in from reference TRBV9 and TRBJ2-2): DSGVTQTPKHLITATGQRVTLRCSPRSGDLSVYWYQQSLDQGLQFLIQYYNGEERAKGNILERFSAQQFPDLHSELNLSSLELGDSALYFCASSAHYQTNTGELFFGEGSRLTVL.

This clone appeared a few times. The rearrangement joins TRBV7-2 to TRBJ2-4; 16 nucleotides match TRBD2. The germline V gene encodes CDR1 SGHTA and CDR2 FQGNSA. The V gene end was trimmed by 1 base and the J gene end by 9 bases; junction bases not matched to a gene: 12. CDR3 length equals 19 residues. The CDR3 nucleotides read TGTGCCAGCAGCTTAGGCCCCCCCGGGACTAGCGGGAGGGGGGGCATTCAGTACTTC. This encodes CASSLGPPGTSGRGGIQYF.

This rearrangement joins TRBV28 to TRBJ1-2, with D possibly being TRBD1 (5 bases). This CDR3 has 16 residues. Trimming left V 2 bases short and J 1 base short, with 14 bases between. Germline V gene data show CDR1 as MDHEN and CDR2 as SYDVKM. DNA of the CDR3: TGTGCCAGCAGTTTAAGTCTAGGGGCAGGTAACTATGGCTACACCTTC. Encoded protein: CASSLSLGAGNYGYTF.

The CDR3 protein is CASSSDRGDQPQHF. The DNA of the CDR3 is TGTGCCAGCAGCTCGGACAGGGGAGATCAGCCCCAGCATTTT. The chain recombines TRBV7-9 with TRBJ1-5, with 9 bases fitting TRBD1. Germline lookup yields CDR1 SEHNR and CDR2 FQNEAQ (reference sequence). CDR3 length equals 14 residues. Unmatched junction bases numbered 3, after V lost 4 bases and J lost 5 bases.

The rearrangement uses TRBV6-5 and TRBJ1-2; 7 nucleotides line up with TRBD1. V shed 2 bases, J shed 7 bases, and the junction held 7 bases outside the gene matches. The CDR3 runs 14 residues. CDR1 and CDR2 (germline): MNHEY, SVGAGI. The CDR3 reads CASSYIRQGGGYTF. Here the CDR3 DNA reads TGTGCCAGCAGTTACATCCGACAGGGAGGTGGCTACACCTTC.

J is TRBJ1-1 and V is TRBV19; D call uncertain. Per germline, CDR1 LNHDA and CDR2 SQIVND (reference sequence). Trimming shortened V by 6 bases and J by 1 base, and 12 bases separated the two germline ends. The CDR3 covers 14 residues. The CDR3 DNA follows: TGTGCCAGTAGAGGTGGAGAGAGGAACACTGAAGCTTTCTTT. Its translation is CASRGGERNTEAFF.

This sequence joins TRBV5-6 and TRBJ2-5; a possible D gene is TRBD1 (7 bases). In germline, CDR1 is SGHDT, CDR2 YYEEEE. This CDR3 has 14 amino acids. V was trimmed by 3 bases and J by 5 bases, leaving 14 bases between them. The CDR3 region is CASSSQGGVETQYF. In DNA form, the CDR3 reads TGTGCCAGCAGCTCGCAGGGGGGTGTCGAGACCCAGTACTTC. Drawing the rest from reference TRBV5-6 and TRBJ2-5, the complete variable domain is DAGVTQSPTHLIKTRGQQVTLRCSPKSGHDTVSWYQQALGQGPQFIFQYYEEEERQRGNFPDRFSGHQFPNYSSELNVNALLLGDSALYLCASSSQGGVETQYFGPGTRLLVL.

The rearrangement joins TRBV18 to TRBJ2-2; D might be TRBD2 (6 bases). The CDR3 is 16 amino acids. V dropped 3 bases and J dropped 1 base, with 12 bases sitting between them. The germline CDR1 and CDR2 sequences are KGHSH and LQKENI. In nucleotides, the CDR3 is TGTGCCAGCTCACCGCAGGGACTGGGGAACACCGGGGAGCTGTTTTTT. This sequence encodes CASSPQGLGNTGELFF.

Only one count was recorded for this clone. The chain has TRBV7-2 and TRBJ2-1, with TRBD2 identical over 7 bases. This CDR3 has 14 residues. Germline CDR1 reads SGHTA; CDR2 reads FQGNSA. V lost 8 bases to trimming and J lost 6 bases; unmatched junction nucleotides: 10. The CDR3 DNA is TGTGCCAGCGGTAGGACTAGACGGCTCAATGAGCAGTTCTTC. Protein product: CASGRTRRLNEQFF.

The chain carries TRBV19 and TRBJ1-6; 8 nucleotides line up with TRBD1. V shed 6 bases and J 5 bases; nucleotides not matched to a gene: 0. The CDR3 sequence is 13 residues long. Germline CDR1 LNHDA, CDR2 SQIVND (reference sequence). The CDR3 here is CASRDRDNSPLHF. Written as DNA, the CDR3 is TGTGCCAGTAGGGACAGGGATAATTCACCCCTCCACTTT. Based on the CDR3 plus reference TRBV19 and TRBJ1-6, the full variable domain is DGGITQSPKYLFRKEGQNVTLSCEQNLNHDAMYWYRQDPGQGLRLIYYSQIVNDFQKGDIAEGYSVSREKKESFPLTVTSAQKNPTAFYLCASRDRDNSPLHFGNGTRLTVT.